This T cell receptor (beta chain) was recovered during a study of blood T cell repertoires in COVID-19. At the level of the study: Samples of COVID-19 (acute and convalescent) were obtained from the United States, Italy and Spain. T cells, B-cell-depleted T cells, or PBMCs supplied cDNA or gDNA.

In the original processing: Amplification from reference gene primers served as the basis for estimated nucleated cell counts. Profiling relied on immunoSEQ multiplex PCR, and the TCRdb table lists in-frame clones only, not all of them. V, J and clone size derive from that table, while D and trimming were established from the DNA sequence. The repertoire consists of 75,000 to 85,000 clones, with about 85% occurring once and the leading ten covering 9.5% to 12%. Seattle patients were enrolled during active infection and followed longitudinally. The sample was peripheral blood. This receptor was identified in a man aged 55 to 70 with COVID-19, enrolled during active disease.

The CDR3 nucleotides read TGTGCCAGCAGTACTAGCGGGGGAGCATATACGCAGTATTTT. It yields the protein CASSTSGGAYTQYF. The chain couples TRBV6-4 to TRBJ2-3; 11 nucleotides align to TRBD2. CDR3 length: 14 residues. V lost 5 bases to trimming and J lost 7 bases; unmatched junction nucleotides: 5. Germline assignment: CDR1 MRHNA and CDR2 SNTAGT.